The 32 T cell receptor beta chains below all came from one sample that was sequenced in a study of T cells in Graves' hyperthyroidism and ophthalmopathy. Researchers amplified the TCR beta CDR3 regions from RNA transcripts. TCR CDR3 regions were first amplified by RT-PCR with HTBI primers. TCRdb reanalysed the multiplex PCR reads using MiXCR and keeps one entry per CDR3 protein. The profile shows roughly 500,000 distinct CDR3 sequences, around a quarter of them singletons. Sequencing was performed on blood. The receptors shown here come from a woman aged 25 to 39 with Graves' ophthalmopathy.

This clonotype was observed a few times. The chain combines TRBV19 with TRBJ2-1; no reliable D call. From germline, CDR1 is LNHDA and CDR2 SQIVND (reference sequence). CDR3 length: 14 residues. V was shortened by 3 bases and J by 0 bases, with 6 bases between the two germline ends. CDR3 amino acids: CASSISSSYNEQFF. The CDR3 bases are TGTGCCAGTAGTATTTCTAGCTCCTACAATGAGCAGTTCTTC.

This clonotype was counted many times. V gene TRBV2 combines with J gene TRBJ1-5; D gene uncertain. There are 13 residues in the CDR3. Germline assignment: CDR1 SNHLY and CDR2 FYNNEI. Trimming took 6 bases from V and 4 from J, leaving 10 bases between them. Here the CDR3 reads CASRTELNQPQHF. In nucleotides, the CDR3 is TGTGCCAGCAGGACGGAGCTTAATCAGCCCCAGCATTTT.

This clonotype was counted many times. This sequence joins TRBV6-4 and TRBJ2-5; 10 bases line up with TRBD2. The length of the CDR3 is 16 residues. CDR1 is MRHNA and CDR2 is SNTAGT in the germline V gene. The junction had 7 bases not matched to a gene; V was cut back by 3 bases and J by 3 bases. The CDR3 DNA is TGTGCCAGCAGTGAACGGGCTAGCGGGGGTAAAGAGACCCAGTACTTC. Its protein is CASSERASGGKETQYF.

Details on this clonotype: Since a much larger clone is just one base distant, this may be a read error. The V call is TRBV11-3, the J call TRBJ2-7; the D gene is possibly TRBD1 (6 bases). This CDR3 region has 14 residues. CDR1 SGHNT and CDR2 YENEEA come from the germline V gene. The CDR3 coding sequence is TGTGCCAGCAGCCCGGACAGTATCTCCTACGAGGAGTACTTC. Translated, it gives CASSPDSISYEEYF.

This clonotype has ten or more counts. The CDR3 DNA is TGTGCCAGCAGCGTTAGGGGACTAGCGAGCTCCTACGAGCAGTACTTC. Amino acids: CASSVRGLASSYEQYF. The chain recombines TRBV9 with TRBJ2-7; 10 positions agree with TRBD2. This CDR3 has 16 residues. The V segment lost 2 bases and the J segment 0 bases; nucleotides outside the gene matches: 5. Germline CDR1 and CDR2: SGDLS and YYNGEE.

A single count supports this clonotype. The chain combines TRBV15 with TRBJ2-2, with D possibly matching TRBD1 (5 bases). Germline loops: CDR1 LNHNV, CDR2 YYDKDF (reference sequence). Trimming took 0 bases from V and 7 from J, leaving 9 bases between them. The CDR3 runs to 14 residues. CDR3 bases: TGTGCCACCAGCAGAGACAGGGCCGTCGGGGAGCTGTTTTTT. It yields the protein CATSRDRAVGELFF.

This clonotype occurred many times. This chain connects TRBV2 to TRBJ1-2; 7 bases map to TRBD1. V shed 10 bases and J 3 bases; nucleotides not matched to a gene: 11. The CDR3 loop spans 14 amino acids. The germline V gene has CDR1 SNHLY and CDR2 FYNNEI. The chain's CDR3 is CATRRGTGDYGYTF. Here the CDR3 DNA reads TGTGCCACCCGCAGGGGGACCGGTGACTATGGCTACACCTTC. The variable domain in full, with the rest retrieved from reference TRBV2 and TRBJ1-2, is EPEVTQTPSHQVTQMGQEVILRCVPISNHLYFYWYRQILGQKVEFLVSFYNNEISEKSEIFDDQFSVERPDGSNFTLKIRSTKLEDSAMYFCATRRGTGDYGYTFGSGTRLTVV.

The chain joins TRBV29-1 to TRBJ1-2; perhaps TRBD1 as D (6 bases). V was clipped by 3 bases and J by 4 bases, with 24 bases between them. The CDR3 covers 17 residues. Looked up from germline, CDR1 is SQVTM and CDR2 is ANQGSEA. CDR3 sequence: CSVDTMQGQILLYGYTF. The CDR3, as DNA: TGCAGCGTTGATACAATGCAAGGACAGATCCTTCTCTATGGCTACACCTTC.

V usage is TRBV30 and J usage is TRBJ2-7; D remains ambiguous. Trimming pared 4 bases from V and 3 bases from J, leaving 19 bases between. The germline CDR1 and CDR2 sequences are GTSNPN and SVGIG (reference sequence). The CDR3 sequence is 15 residues long. CDR3 residues: CAWTIKLGSLYEQYF. The CDR3 coding sequence is TGTGCCTGGACCATTAAATTGGGCAGCCTCTACGAGCAGTACTTC.

This clonotype was observed at least ten times. The chain joins TRBV11-2 to TRBJ2-7, with 13 nucleotides matching TRBD2. Germline CDR1 is SGHAT and CDR2 is FQNNGV. This CDR3 comprises 16 residues. Losses at the gene ends were 6 bases for V and 1 base for J; bases not matched to a gene: 6. CDR3 in amino acids: CASSRLAGGPSYEQYF. CDR3 sequence (DNA): TGTGCCAGCAGTCGACTAGCGGGGGGCCCATCCTACGAGCAGTACTTC.

The rearrangement links TRBV12-3 or TRBV12-4 to TRBJ1-1, with unresolved D. There are 15 residues in the CDR3. Trimming pared 2 bases from V and 3 bases from J, leaving 13 bases between. This CDR3 reads CASSLRQSRYTEAFF. The CDR3 DNA reads as TGTGCCAGCAGTTTAAGGCAGTCGAGATACACTGAAGCTTTCTTT.

This clonotype was observed many times. The chain combines TRBV28 with TRBJ1-1; 7 nucleotides agree with TRBD1. V was pared by 7 bases and J by 0 bases, with 14 bases of the junction left unmatched. In germline, CDR1 is MDHEN, CDR2 SYDVKM. This CDR3 spans 17 amino acids. CDR3 in amino acids: CASNEFGTAFMNTEAFF. The CDR3 coding sequence is TGTGCCAGCAACGAATTTGGGACAGCTTTTATGAACACTGAAGCTTTCTTT.

This clonotype has a count of ten or more. The rearrangement joins TRBV10-1 to TRBJ2-2, with TRBD1 matching over 7 bases. CDR3 size: 15 residues. Trimming took 8 bases from V and 3 from J; bases not matched to a gene: 9. Germline V gene lookup returns CDR1 WNHNN and CDR2 SYGVQD (reference sequence). Written as DNA, the CDR3 is TGCGCCAGCTTTCGCGAAACAGGGGACACCGGGGAGCTGTTTTTT. Its translation: CASFRETGDTGELFF.

CDR3 residues: CASRGQGLWEQYF. In DNA, the CDR3 is TGTGCCAGCAGGGGACAGGGGCTCTGGGAGCAGTACTTC. The J gene is TRBJ2-7, the V gene TRBV12-3 or TRBV12-4; 10 bases line up with TRBD1. This CDR3 comprises 13 residues. The V and J ends lost 6 bases and 7 bases, in that order; junction bases with no gene match: 6.

In this sample, this clonotype turned up many times. The rearrangement uses TRBV30 and TRBJ1-2, with D perhaps TRBD1 (5 bases). Germline values: CDR1 GTSNPN, CDR2 SVGIG (reference sequence). CDR3 length: 14 amino acids. Trimming pared 5 bases from V and 7 bases from J, leaving 20 bases between. The CDR3 DNA reads as TGTGCCTGGTTGGGAGTCAGAGGGGTCGGTGGCTACACCTTC. Translating gives CAWLGVRGVGGYTF.

There are a few counts of this clonotype. V usage is TRBV2 and J usage is TRBJ1-1; D may be TRBD1 (5 bases). CDR1 and CDR2 (germline): SNHLY, FYNNEI. The V end was cut by 4 bases, the J end by 1 base, with 10 bases between. This CDR3 is built from 14 residues. The CDR3 loop reads CASSVTGPNTEAFF. The CDR3 region has the DNA TGTGCCAGCAGTGTTACAGGACCGAACACTGAAGCTTTCTTT.

The genes are TRBV3-1 and TRBJ2-7, with D unclear. Trimming took off 1 base at V and 4 bases at J, with 14 bases between the two ends. The CDR3 totals 15 residues. Per germline, CDR1 LGHDT and CDR2 YNNKEL (reference sequence). Here the CDR3 DNA reads TGTGCCAGCAGCCAAGGAGCAGGTAGCTTTTACGAGCAGTACTTC. This sequence encodes CASSQGAGSFYEQYF.

This clonotype occurred a few times. This sequence joins TRBV6-2 or TRBV6-3 and TRBJ1-2; no definite D call. Germline CDR1 reads MNHEY; CDR2 reads SVGEGT. The CDR3 has 19 residues. Trimming stripped 2 bases from V and 0 bases from J, with 22 bases between. CDR3 residues: CASSYLPPVAVSPNYGYTF. In DNA, the CDR3 is TGTGCCAGCAGTTACCTTCCCCCCGTTGCGGTCTCACCTAACTATGGCTACACCTTC.

This clonotype was seen at least ten times. The V gene is TRBV4-3, the J gene TRBJ2-5, with D unresolved. CDR3 length: 15 amino acids. The ends were cut back, 1 base at V and 5 bases at J, with 14 bases in the middle. CDR1 is LGHNA, CDR2 YSLEER, per germline. The CDR3 DNA sequence: TGCGCCAGCAGCCAAGGACCTGCAAGTACCGAGACCCAGTACTTC. Translating it yields CASSQGPASTETQYF.

This chain uses TRBV5-1 with TRBJ2-5; 8 bases are shared with TRBD2. This CDR3 region has 16 residues. V gave up 1 base and J gave up 5 bases; unmatched junction bases: 10. In germline, CDR1 is SGHRS, CDR2 YFSETQ. The CDR3 DNA is TGCGCCAGCAGCTTGTTCCCAGGACTAGCAGGGGAGACCCAGTACTTC. As protein: CASSLFPGLAGETQYF.

At least ten counts were recorded for this clonotype. V gene TRBV6-1 combines with J gene TRBJ2-7; possible D gene TRBD2, 5 bases. The V end was cut by 3 bases, the J end by 2 bases, with 11 bases between. The CDR3 sequence is 14 residues long. Germline lookup yields CDR1 MNHNS and CDR2 SASEGT. The CDR3 region is CASSDIGITYEQYF. CDR3 in DNA: TGTGCCAGCAGTGATATCGGGATCACCTACGAGCAGTACTTC.

V is TRBV6-1 and J is TRBJ1-5, with 7 bases lining up with TRBD1. Germline loops: CDR1 MNHNS, CDR2 SASEGT. Unmatched junction bases numbered 13, after V lost 6 bases and J lost 8 bases. The CDR3 covers 15 residues. This CDR3 reads CASRHTGEGFEPQHF. In nucleotides, the CDR3 is TGTGCCAGCAGACATACAGGGGAGGGTTTCGAGCCCCAGCATTTT.

The chain carries TRBV5-1 and TRBJ2-5; a possible D gene is TRBD1 (5 bases). V was clipped by 4 bases and J by 3 bases, with 16 bases between them. CDR3 length equals 15 residues. Germline V gives CDR1 SGHRS, CDR2 YFSETQ. The CDR3 protein is CASSISISGKETQYF. CDR3 coding DNA: TGCGCCAGCAGCATCAGTATCTCAGGGAAAGAGACCCAGTACTTC.

Many counts were recorded for this clonotype. The genes are TRBV5-1 and TRBJ1-5; D is possibly TRBD1 (6 bases). Germline V gene data show CDR1 as SGHRS and CDR2 as YFSETQ. The CDR3 sequence is 14 residues long. V dropped 2 bases and J dropped 8 bases, with 14 bases sitting between them. DNA for the CDR3: TGCGCCAGCAGCTTTGGGGGGCTGTGGGAGCCCCAGCATTTT. Its protein is CASSFGGLWEPQHF.

The rearrangement joins TRBV7-2 to TRBJ2-7, with TRBD2 matching 7 bases. V lost 2 bases to trimming and J lost 5 bases; unmatched junction nucleotides: 9. This CDR3 comprises 15 residues. Germline CDR1 SGHTA, CDR2 FQGNSA. The DNA of the CDR3 is TGTGCCAGCAGCTTATTCTGGCGGGAGACCAACGAGCAGTACTTC. Protein product: CASSLFWRETNEQYF.

In its sample, this clonotype was seen many times. V gene TRBV7-9 combines with J gene TRBJ2-7; D is unresolved. Trimming left V 4 bases short and J 0 bases short, with 13 bases between. This CDR3 region has 15 residues. Germline CDR1 is SEHNR and CDR2 is FQNEAQ (reference sequence). CDR3 sequence (DNA): TGTGCCAGCAGCTCGCCTAGGTCCTTCTCCTACGAGCAGTACTTC. Translated: CASSSPRSFSYEQYF.

The V gene is TRBV20-1, the J gene TRBJ1-1; 9 positions agree with TRBD1. There are 12 residues in the CDR3. V trimming: 6 bases; J trimming: 6 bases; junction bases outside the gene matches: 5. Germline assignment: CDR1 DFQATT and CDR2 SNEGSKA (reference sequence). The CDR3 sequence: CSAATGGSEAFF. The CDR3 DNA is TGCAGTGCCGCGACAGGGGGGTCTGAAGCTTTCTTT.

This clonotype was recorded at least ten times. The chain uses TRBV15 and TRBJ1-5, with 8 bases matching TRBD1. Germline CDR1 LNHNV, CDR2 YYDKDF (reference sequence). The CDR3 sequence is 16 residues long. Trimming took 0 bases from V and 6 from J; bases not matched to a gene: 7. CDR3 amino acids: CATSREAGGIFQPQHF. Written as DNA, the CDR3 is TGTGCCACCAGCAGAGAGGCAGGGGGCATTTTTCAGCCCCAGCATTTT.

There are many counts of this clonotype. This rearrangement joins TRBV28 to TRBJ2-7; tentative D call: TRBD1 (6 bases). The CDR3 runs to 12 residues. Germline V CDR1 and CDR2: MDHEN, SYDVKM. V was cut by 7 bases and J by 6 bases, with 13 bases left in between. In DNA form, the CDR3 reads TGTGCCAGCACCGTCACAGGGTCCGAGCAGTACTTC. This encodes CASTVTGSEQYF. Full variable domain (missing parts from reference TRBV28 and TRBJ2-7): DVKVTQSSRYLVKRTGEKVFLECVQDMDHENMFWYRQDPGLGLRLIYFSYDVKMKEKGDIPEGYSVSREKKERFSLILESASTNQTSMYLCASTVTGSEQYFGPGTRLTVT.

In this sample, this clonotype turned up many times. V usage is TRBV6-6 and J usage is TRBJ1-2; unclear D gene. Germline values: CDR1 MNHNY, CDR2 SVGAGI (reference sequence). V lost 4 bases, J lost 2 bases, and 5 bases lay in between. The CDR3 sequence is 12 residues long. CDR3 in amino acids: CASSSENYGYTF. In nucleotides, the CDR3 is TGTGCCAGCAGTTCAGAAAACTATGGCTACACCTTC.

This chain uses TRBV6-1 with TRBJ1-2; 7 bases match TRBD1. CDR1 and CDR2 (germline): MNHNS, SASEGT. With 6 bases clipped from V and 2 bases from J, the junction kept 9 bases outside the gene matches. The CDR3 consists of 15 residues. The CDR3 sequence is CASRPVETGNYGYTF. The CDR3 nucleotides are TGTGCCAGCAGACCCGTGGAGACAGGGAACTATGGCTACACCTTC.

Many counts were recorded for this clonotype. The rearrangement joins TRBV6-5 to TRBJ2-5; the D gene could be TRBD1 or TRBD2 (6 bases each). Germline CDR1 reads MNHEY; CDR2 reads SVGAGI. Trimming pared 5 bases from V and 3 bases from J, leaving 10 bases between. This CDR3 is built from 13 residues. CDR3 protein: CASSRGHKETQYF. Here the CDR3 DNA reads TGTGCCAGCAGTCGGGGGCATAAAGAGACCCAGTACTTC.